This T cell receptor (beta chain) was obtained from a study of molecular identifiers for immune sequencing clone quantification. Whole-study context: In replicates, RNA from about 21,000 or 97,000 naive CD8 cells was divided five ways and four parts were sequenced. Study results and caveats: The study found clones above 20 RNA copies held over 98% of effector molecules and under 1% in naive cells.

Per germline, CDR1 LGHDT and CDR2 YNNKEL (reference sequence). This CDR3 contains 16 residues. TCRdb recomputed calls from the PCR reads with MiXCR, one row per CDR3 protein. The data show around 470,000 distinct CDR3 sequences, around 23% seen once. For naive CD8 T cells, sorting used the CD8+CD4-CCR7+CD45RA+ phenotype. This clonotype occurred once. Its target is not known. Germline is not matched at one junction end, which may reflect a read error. The sequencing sample was made of naive CD8+ T cells from blood, with Jurkat cell RNA spiked in. Subset meaning: FACS-sorted CD8+CD4-CCR7+CD45RA+ naive T cells. The chain joins TRBV3-1 to TRBJ2-2; TRBD1 matches at 8 bases. The clonotype originates from a human donor in good health. Some libraries in this study had Jurkat cell RNA spiked in. This chain's CDR3 is CTSSQDLRQGPGELFF. DNA of the CDR3: TGTACCAGCAGCCAAGATTTGCGACAGGGGCCCGGGGAGCTGTTTTTT.